This is a list of T cell receptor beta chains from one sample in a study of cytomegalovirus exposure and HLA in healthy donors. Sequencing was performed with immunoSEQ multiplex PCR; in TCRdb, only in-frame clones are kept and a portion is missing. Among hundreds of thousands of clones listed, over 80% were seen once. The sequencing sample was made of PBMCs. These receptors all stem from a man between 40 and 49 years old in good health and CMV-seropositive. Both conserved end residues are trimmed from each CDR3.

TRBV5-1	TRBJ2-5	ASRQSGRGQETQY
TRBV7-9	TRBJ1-6	ASSSGSGFYNSPLH
TRBV4-1	TRBJ1-2	ASSQDRTGVYGYT
TRBV6-1	TRBJ2-3	ASSARTGGGADTQY
TRBV6-5	TRBJ2-1	ASSFLTGDMNEQF
TRBV6-1	TRBJ1-1	ASSRGTGGTEAF
TRBV4-1	TRBJ2-7	ASSQEGRPYEQY
TRBV7-9	TRBJ2-1	ASSADRGNEQF
TRBV9	TRBJ2-1	ASSSGTGRNNEQF
TRBV27	TRBJ1-2	ASSFRGPTGYT
TRBV6-4	TRBJ2-1	ASSYDTYNEQF
TRBV11-2	TRBJ2-3	ASSSLAGGTDTQY
TRBV5-8	TRBJ2-3	ASSTTQGGTYTQY
TRBV2	TRBJ1-1	ASSYQGMNTEAF
TRBV29-1	TRBJ2-1	SVVGQGIETEQF
TRBV10-2	TRBJ2-7	ASSELVGATYEQY
TRBV28	TRBJ1-1	ASSPPGHWMDTEAF
TRBV2	TRBJ1-5	ASSGQYSNQPQH